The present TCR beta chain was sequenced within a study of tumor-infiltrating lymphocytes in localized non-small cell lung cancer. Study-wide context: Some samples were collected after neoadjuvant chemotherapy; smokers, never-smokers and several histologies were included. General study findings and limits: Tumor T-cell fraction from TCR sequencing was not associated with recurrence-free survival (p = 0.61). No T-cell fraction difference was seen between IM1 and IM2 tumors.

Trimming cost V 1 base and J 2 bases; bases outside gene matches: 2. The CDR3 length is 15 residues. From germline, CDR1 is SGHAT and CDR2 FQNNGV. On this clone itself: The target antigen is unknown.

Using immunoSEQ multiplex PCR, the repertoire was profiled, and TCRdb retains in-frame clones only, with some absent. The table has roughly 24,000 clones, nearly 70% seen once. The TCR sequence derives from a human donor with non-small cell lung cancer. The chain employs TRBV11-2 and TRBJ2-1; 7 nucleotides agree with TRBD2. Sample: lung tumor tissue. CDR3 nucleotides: TGTGCCAGCAGCTTAGCTAGCGGCCCCTACAATGAGCAGTTCTTC. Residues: CASSLASGPYNEQFF.